These 21 T cell receptor beta chains were all obtained from the same sample, sequenced in a study of human T cells and chemical hapten exposure. TCRdb ran MiXCR on the RACE reads and lists one entry per CDR3 protein. The sample includes a few hundred thousand distinct CDR3 sequences, over 6% of them seen just once. Time point specified: patch test 2, 6 weeks after DPC sensitization. Treatment described: therapeutic diphenylcyclopropenone sensitization with weekly scalp DPC. The sample here was whole blood, taken in connection with sensitization to the hapten diphenylcyclopropenone (DPC). These receptors were taken from a woman aged 18-35 years with alopecia areata. Some clones in this sample may be carry-over from other donors' samples.

This clonotype was observed many times. This rearrangement joins TRBV6-2 or TRBV6-3 to TRBJ1-4; TRBD1 is a possible D gene (5 bases). Trimming took 6 bases from V and 0 from J, leaving 17 bases between them. The germline V gene encodes CDR1 MNHEY and CDR2 SVGEGT. The CDR3 length is 17 residues. The CDR3 region is CASSADRAPATNEKLFF. The CDR3, as DNA: TGTGCCAGCAGCGCCGACAGAGCCCCGGCAACTAATGAAAAACTGTTTTTT.

This clonotype has more than one count but fewer than ten. The chain has TRBV27 and TRBJ1-1; a possible D gene is TRBD1 (5 bases). Germline V gene lookup returns CDR1 MNHEY and CDR2 SMNVEV (reference sequence). With 3 bases removed from V and 3 bases from J, the gap between germline ends came to 14 bases. This CDR3 comprises 15 residues. Here the CDR3 reads CASSFSLTRDTEAFF. CDR3 nucleotide sequence: TGTGCCAGCAGTTTCTCGCTTACCAGGGACACTGAAGCTTTCTTT.

CDR3 sequence: CASSEIELYQPQHF. The CDR3 nucleotides read TGTGCCAGCAGTGAAATCGAGCTCTATCAGCCCCAGCATTTT. The genes are TRBV2 and TRBJ1-5; D remains ambiguous. Germline V gene lookup returns CDR1 SNHLY and CDR2 FYNNEI. There are 14 residues in the CDR3. The ends were cut back, 2 bases at V and 5 bases at J, with 10 bases in the middle.

This clonotype was found many times. This chain connects TRBV7-2 to TRBJ1-6, with 9 bases identical to TRBD1. CDR1 is SGHTA, CDR2 FQGNSA, per germline. The length of the CDR3 is 15 residues. J was trimmed by 12 bases and V by 5 bases; bases with no gene match: 11. CDR3 residues: CASSPRLPGQGPLHF. CDR3 sequence (DNA): TGTGCCAGCAGCCCAAGGTTACCGGGACAGGGACCCCTCCACTTT.

This clonotype was detected only a few times. The V call is TRBV20-1, the J call TRBJ1-6; 8 nucleotides match TRBD1. Looked up from germline, CDR1 is DFQATT and CDR2 is SNEGSKA (reference sequence). The V gene end was trimmed by 5 bases and the J gene end by 4 bases; junction bases not matched to a gene: 10. The CDR3 covers 16 residues. The CDR3 loop is CSAAGGSGYYNSPLHF. DNA of the CDR3: TGCAGTGCTGCAGGGGGCAGCGGCTATTATAATTCACCCCTCCACTTT.

This chain links TRBV12-3 or TRBV12-4 with TRBJ1-3; D ambiguous. With 6 bases removed from V and 4 bases from J, the gap between germline ends came to 16 bases. The CDR3 totals 15 residues. The CDR3 nucleotides read TGTGCCAGCAGACCCACTCCGGGGTCGGGAAACACCATATATTTT. Translated, it gives CASRPTPGSGNTIYF.

This clonotype was detected a few times. This sequence joins TRBV12-3 or TRBV12-4 and TRBJ2-2, with D possibly TRBD1 on 5 matching bases. The CDR3 runs to 15 residues. V was cut by 8 bases and J by 6 bases, with 19 bases left in between. CDR3 in amino acids: CASRLGKGHSGELFF. CDR3 DNA sequence: TGTGCCAGCCGCCTCGGAAAGGGGCATTCCGGGGAGCTGTTTTTT.

Comment on this clonotype: A read error may be the cause here, since a much bigger clone is one base away. This CDR3 fails to terminate in the conserved phenylalanine or tryptophan, so it likely reflects a read error. V and J are TRBV6-5 and TRBJ1-4; TRBD1 matches at 7 bases. CDR1 is MNHEY and CDR2 is SVGAGI in the germline V gene. V was pared by 11 bases and J by 2 bases, with 5 bases of the junction left unmatched. The CDR3 totals 13 residues. CDR3 nucleotides: TGTGCCGCTCGGGGACAGACTAATGAAAAACTGTTTCTT. Translation gives CAARGQTNEKLFL.

The chain joins TRBV12-3 or TRBV12-4 to TRBJ2-2; TRBD1 is a possible D gene (6 bases). CDR3 size: 14 residues. Between the trimmed V and J ends, which lost 5 bases and 3 bases, there was a span of 10 bases. The CDR3: CASSPDRHTGELFF. DNA for the CDR3: TGTGCCAGCAGTCCAGACAGGCACACCGGGGAGCTGTTTTTT.

In this sample, this clonotype turned up many times. The chain is built from TRBV7-2 and TRBJ1-5; D is perhaps TRBD1 (5 bases). In germline, CDR1 is SGHTA, CDR2 FQGNSA. The CDR3 loop spans 14 amino acids. Trimming cost V 5 bases and J 1 base, with 9 bases left between them. The CDR3 reads CASSPWDSNQPQHF. CDR3 coding DNA: TGTGCCAGCAGCCCCTGGGACAGCAATCAGCCCCAGCATTTT.

This clonotype showed up many times. The chain links TRBV6-6 to TRBJ1-1, with D tentatively TRBD1 (5 bases). The CDR3 spans 15 residues. Trimming took 6 bases from V and 3 from J, leaving 17 bases between them. In germline, CDR1 is MNHNY, CDR2 SVGAGI (reference sequence). The CDR3: CASSLHGGVDTEAFF. The CDR3 coding sequence is TGTGCCAGCAGCCTACACGGGGGGGTGGACACTGAAGCTTTCTTT.

The chain carries TRBV6-6 and TRBJ2-1, with D perhaps matching TRBD2 (5 bases). The V gene's germline CDR1 is MNHNY and CDR2 SVGAGI (reference sequence). This CDR3 comprises 14 residues. With 6 bases removed from V and 4 bases from J, the gap between germline ends came to 13 bases. The CDR3 DNA follows: TGTGCCAGCAGCCTAAGCGGTAGATACAATGAGCAGTTCTTC. Its protein is CASSLSGRYNEQFF.

This clonotype was recorded many times. The rearrangement uses TRBV4-3 and TRBJ1-2; the match to TRBD1 covers 7 bases. The CDR3 runs to 16 residues. J gave up 2 bases and V 4 bases, and 10 bases lay outside the gene matches. Germline CDR1 and CDR2: LGHNA and YSLEER. CDR3 loop: CASSPTGSGGNYGYTF. CDR3 coding DNA: TGCGCCAGCAGCCCGACAGGGTCCGGGGGAAACTATGGCTACACCTTC.

V and J are TRBV2 and TRBJ1-1; TRBD1 agrees at 8 bases. Germline CDR1 SNHLY, CDR2 FYNNEI. The CDR3 consists of 17 residues. With V trimmed by 0 bases and J by 1 base, 7 bases remained unmatched. For the CDR3, the DNA is TGTGCCAGCAGTGAAGCGCGAGGAGGACAGGGGAACACTGAAGCTTTCTTT. Translation gives CASSEARGGQGNTEAFF.

This clonotype has at least ten counts. The chain is built from TRBV29-1 and TRBJ2-5; TRBD2 matches at 8 bases. V gave up 4 bases and J gave up 2 bases; unmatched junction bases: 6. Looked up from germline, CDR1 is SQVTM and CDR2 is ANQGSEA. The CDR3 consists of 14 residues. The CDR3 nucleotides read TGCAGCGTTGGCGGCGGGGGGTATCAAGAGACCCAGTACTTC. Encoded protein: CSVGGGGYQETQYF.

This clonotype was picked up many times. The chain uses TRBV5-1 and TRBJ1-1, with D possibly matching TRBD1 (6 bases). Germline CDR1 and CDR2: SGHRS and YFSETQ. Trimming removed 1 base at V and 1 base at J, with 11 bases between. The CDR3 consists of 15 residues. As DNA, the CDR3 is TGCGCCAGCAGCTTGAACAGGGTTCCGAACACTGAAGCTTTCTTT. Its translation: CASSLNRVPNTEAFF.

This clonotype has a count of ten or more. The J gene is TRBJ1-1, the V gene TRBV7-2, with TRBD1 identical over 7 bases. The CDR3 runs 12 residues. Germline-derived CDR1 and CDR2 are SGHTA and FQGNSA. V shed 0 bases, J shed 10 bases, and the junction held 2 bases outside the gene matches. This CDR3 is CASSLAAGGAFF. DNA for the CDR3: TGTGCCAGCAGCTTAGCGGCAGGGGGAGCTTTCTTT.

This clonotype was detected many times. The V gene is TRBV7-2, the J gene TRBJ1-5; D is ambiguous. The CDR3 runs to 16 residues. CDR1 and CDR2 from the germline V gene are SGHTA and FQGNSA. V lost 1 base and J lost 7, with 17 bases in between. The CDR3 DNA reads TGTGCCAGCAGCTTAGACGCCCTGGCGGGTGGCCAGCCCCAGCATTTT. As protein: CASSLDALAGGQPQHF.

This rearrangement joins TRBV7-6 to TRBJ2-3, with unresolved D. V gave up 5 bases and J gave up 0 bases, with 9 bases separating them. This CDR3 is 14 amino acids long. Germline values: CDR1 SGHVS, CDR2 FNYEAQ. The CDR3: CASSEVISTDTQYF. The DNA of the CDR3 is TGTGCCAGCAGCGAAGTGATAAGCACAGATACGCAGTATTTT.

This clonotype was counted a few times. CDR3 residues: CATADRRNTGELFF. Here the CDR3 DNA reads TGTGCCACCGCGGACAGGAGGAACACCGGGGAGCTGTTTTTT. This rearrangement joins TRBV10-3 to TRBJ2-2; 7 bases match TRBD1. Germline V gene sequence: CDR1 ENHRY, CDR2 SYGVKD. This CDR3 is built from 14 residues. The V and J ends lost 10 bases and 1 base, in that order; junction bases with no gene match: 6.

The rearrangement links TRBV5-1 to TRBJ2-5; D is possibly TRBD1 (5 bases). The CDR3 totals 15 residues. CDR1 is SGHRS, CDR2 YFSETQ, per germline. V lost 0 bases to trimming and J lost 1 base, with 10 bases between them. The CDR3 is CASSLATGVQETQYF. For the CDR3, the DNA is TGCGCCAGCAGCTTGGCCACAGGCGTCCAAGAGACCCAGTACTTC.